The 21 T cell receptor beta chains below come from one sample, sequenced in a study of multiple sclerosis patients with progressive multifocal leukoencephalopathy. Time point meaning: time of PML onset. Measured with immunoSEQ multiplex PCR; TCRdb has only the in-frame clones, and not every one. The table shows more than 30,000 clones, with 87% occurring only once. The material was PBMCs, obtained from a patient treated with natalizumab. These receptor sequences come from a woman between 40 and 50 years old with progressive multifocal leukoencephalopathy.

This rearrangement joins TRBV13 to TRBJ2-1, with 8 bases matching TRBD2. The trim removed 1 base at V and 1 base at J, leaving 3 bases unmatched. The germline V gene encodes CDR1 PRHDT and CDR2 FYEKMQ (reference sequence). The CDR3 spans 16 residues. This chain's CDR3 is CASSLASGSSYNEQFF. CDR3 bases: TGTGCCAGCAGCTTAGCGAGCGGGAGTTCCTACAATGAGCAGTTCTTC. Full variable domain (missing parts from reference TRBV13 and TRBJ2-1): AAGVIQSPRHLIKEKRETATLKCYPIPRHDTVYWYQQGPGQDPQFLISFYEKMQSDKGSIPDRFSAQQFSDYHSELNMSSLELGDSALYFCASSLASGSSYNEQFFGPGTRLTVL.

The chain has TRBV5-1 and TRBJ1-6; D is possibly TRBD1 (6 bases). V was clipped by 1 base and J by 9 bases, with 17 bases between them. Germline lookup yields CDR1 SGHRS and CDR2 YFSETQ. The CDR3 is 16 amino acids. The CDR3 region is CASSLSSGQGFSPLHF. For the CDR3, the DNA is TGCGCCAGCAGCTTGAGCTCCGGCCAGGGGTTTTCACCCCTCCACTTT.

V is TRBV7-2 and J is TRBJ2-2; 14 bases match TRBD2. This CDR3 has 16 residues. From germline, CDR1 is SGHTA and CDR2 FQGNSA. The J segment lost 7 bases and the V segment lost 5 bases, leaving 6 bases of the junction unmatched. CDR3 sequence reads: CASSTGLAGAGGELFF. Written as DNA, the CDR3 is TGTGCCAGCAGCACGGGACTAGCGGGGGCGGGCGGGGAGCTGTTTTTT.

The gene calls are TRBV4-3 and TRBJ2-2, with D possibly TRBD2 on 6 matching bases. The CDR3 loop spans 16 amino acids. CDR1 is LGHNA and CDR2 is YSLEER in the germline V gene. The germline V and J ends were trimmed by 1 base and 5 bases, with 14 bases remaining between them. CDR3: CASSQGGDFVTGELFF. CDR3 DNA: TGCGCCAGCAGCCAAGGAGGGGACTTCGTGACCGGGGAGCTGTTTTTT.

The J gene is TRBJ1-5, the V gene TRBV6-1, with TRBD1 as a possible D gene (5 bases). The V end was cut by 4 bases, the J end by 2 bases, with 6 bases between. CDR3 length equals 13 residues. The germline V gene encodes CDR1 MNHNS and CDR2 SASEGT. The CDR3 bases are TGTGCCAGCAGTGTGACAGGCAATCAGCCCCAGCATTTT. Its translation: CASSVTGNQPQHF.

The chain carries TRBV28 and TRBJ2-2, with D hard to call. The CDR3 totals 12 residues. Germline values: CDR1 MDHEN, CDR2 SYDVKM. Trimming pared 8 bases from V and 5 bases from J, leaving 9 bases between. The CDR3 spells CASSPETGELFF. As DNA, the CDR3 is TGTGCCAGCTCCCCAGAGACCGGGGAGCTGTTTTTT.

V gene TRBV7-9 combines with J gene TRBJ2-5, with 9 bases that match TRBD1. The J call may be mistaken, given a closer DNA end match to TRBJ2-7. Germline lookup yields CDR1 SEHNR and CDR2 FQNEAQ (reference sequence). This CDR3 contains 16 residues. The CDR3 is CASSGPGTGRSNEQYF. The CDR3 region has the DNA TGTGCCAGCAGCGGGCCGGGGACAGGGAGAAGCAACGAGCAGTACTTC.

This chain connects TRBV4-3 to TRBJ2-7; D unresolved. Trimming removed 4 bases from V and 4 bases from J, with 14 bases in between. Germline V gene data show CDR1 as LGHNA and CDR2 as YSLEER. This CDR3 is 14 amino acids long. CDR3 bases: TGCGCCAGCAGCCGGGATACCGCTCAATACGAGCAGTACTTC. Translation: CASSRDTAQYEQYF.

This sequence joins TRBV7-9 and TRBJ1-1, with unresolved D. Trimming pared 3 bases from V and 2 bases from J, leaving 4 bases between. The CDR3 contains 12 residues. Per the germline V gene, CDR1 is SEHNR and CDR2 is FQNEAQ (reference sequence). CDR3 sequence: CASSFSNTEAFF. CDR3 in DNA: TGTGCCAGCAGCTTCAGTAACACTGAAGCTTTCTTT.

The J gene is TRBJ2-1, the V gene TRBV7-2; D not resolved. Germline V gene lookup returns CDR1 SGHTA and CDR2 FQGNSA. Trimming shortened V by 5 bases and J by 4 bases, and 9 bases separated the two germline ends. The CDR3 spans 13 residues. CDR3 region: CASSKKAYNEQFF. CDR3 bases: TGTGCCAGCAGCAAGAAGGCTTACAATGAGCAGTTCTTC.

The chain couples TRBV5-1 to TRBJ2-3, with 7 bases lining up with TRBD1. After removal of 4 bases from V and 2 bases from J, the junction contained 7 bases not matched to a gene. Germline V gives CDR1 SGHRS, CDR2 YFSETQ. This CDR3 has 15 amino acids. The CDR3 DNA reads as TGCGCCAGCAGCCGTACAGGGGATAACACAGATACGCAGTATTTT. Its translation is CASSRTGDNTDTQYF.

The rearrangement uses TRBV7-6 and TRBJ1-1; D is undetermined. Trimming cost V 4 bases and J 3 bases, with 9 bases left between them. This CDR3 comprises 13 residues. CDR1 is SGHVS, CDR2 FNYEAQ, per germline. This CDR3 is CASSSGIYTEAFF. The CDR3 nucleotides read TGTGCCAGCAGCTCGGGTATCTACACTGAAGCTTTCTTT.

The genes are TRBV4-2 and TRBJ2-3; the match to TRBD2 covers 12 bases. Germline CDR1 is LGHNA and CDR2 is YNFKEQ. The CDR3 is made up of 15 amino acids. With 4 bases clipped from V and 1 base from J, the junction kept 0 bases outside the gene matches. The CDR3 here is CASSRLAGGTDTQYF. The CDR3 DNA follows: TGTGCCAGCAGCCGACTAGCGGGGGGCACAGATACGCAGTATTTT.

The rearrangement uses TRBV18 and TRBJ2-5; D is undetermined. Deletions cut 2 bases from V and 1 base from J, with 11 bases between. CDR3 length equals 15 residues. Germline V CDR1 and CDR2: KGHSH, LQKENI. The DNA for the CDR3 is TGTGCCAGCTCACCAGGCCTAACTGTCCAAGAGACCCAGTACTTC. This codes for CASSPGLTVQETQYF.

The gene calls are TRBV5-1 and TRBJ2-7; 11 bases agree with TRBD1. Germline loops: CDR1 SGHRS, CDR2 YFSETQ. Trimming took 7 bases from V and 3 from J; bases not matched to a gene: 3. The CDR3 has 13 residues. The CDR3 DNA reads as TGCGCCAGCGCCGGGACAGGGGGCTACGAGCAGTACTTC. This gives the protein CASAGTGGYEQYF.

With regard to this clone: Its ends do not fully match the called genes, so a read error is possible. The chain employs TRBV5-1 and TRBJ2-5; D is unresolved. Germline V lookup: CDR1 SGHRS, CDR2 YFSETQ. This CDR3 contains 13 residues. CDR3 residues: CASSLGQQEAQYF. CDR3 sequence (DNA): TGCGCCAGCAGCTTGGGACAACAAGAGGCCCAGTACTTC.

V is TRBV7-2 and J is TRBJ2-1; 9 positions agree with TRBD2. Germline trimming cut 0 bases from V and 0 bases from J; bases unmatched to any gene: 0. CDR1 is SGHTA, CDR2 FQGNSA, per germline. The CDR3 runs 16 residues. The CDR3: CASSLASGSSYNEQFF. The CDR3 coding sequence is TGTGCCAGCAGCTTAGCTAGCGGGAGCTCCTACAATGAGCAGTTCTTC.

This chain connects TRBV7-2 to TRBJ2-1, with 12 bases identical to TRBD2. There are 16 residues in the CDR3. CDR1 and CDR2 (germline): SGHTA, FQGNSA. The trim removed 5 bases at V and 8 bases at J, leaving 10 bases unmatched. In DNA form, the CDR3 reads TGTGCCAGCAGCCCGCTAGCGGGGGGGCTGATCCATGAGCAGTTCTTC. Protein product: CASSPLAGGLIHEQFF.

The V call is TRBV16, the J call TRBJ2-7; 13 bases agree with TRBD2. CDR1 is KGHSY and CDR2 is FQNENV in the germline V gene. The CDR3 spans 17 residues. J lost 6 bases, V lost 4 bases, and 12 bases had no gene match. CDR3: CASSPYRGGLAGSEQYF. CDR3 nucleotides: TGTGCCAGCAGCCCATACCGCGGGGGACTAGCGGGGAGCGAGCAGTACTTC.

V is TRBV7-2 and J is TRBJ1-2; TRBD1 matches 8 bases. V shed 2 bases and J 5 bases; nucleotides not matched to a gene: 13. CDR3 size: 17 residues. Germline CDR1 reads SGHTA; CDR2 reads FQGNSA. In DNA, the CDR3 is TGTGCCAGCAGCTTACACATGACAGGGGTGGGGATGTATGGCTACACCTTC. Its translation is CASSLHMTGVGMYGYTF.

The rearrangement links TRBV6-5 to TRBJ1-4; 8 bases are a match to TRBD1. This CDR3 has 15 amino acids. Germline V gene lookup returns CDR1 MNHEY and CDR2 SVGAGI. Losses at the gene ends were 4 bases for V and 4 bases for J; bases not matched to a gene: 5. The CDR3 spells CASSFKTGGNEKLFF. The CDR3 DNA is TGTGCCAGCAGTTTTAAAACAGGGGGTAATGAAAAACTGTTTTTT.